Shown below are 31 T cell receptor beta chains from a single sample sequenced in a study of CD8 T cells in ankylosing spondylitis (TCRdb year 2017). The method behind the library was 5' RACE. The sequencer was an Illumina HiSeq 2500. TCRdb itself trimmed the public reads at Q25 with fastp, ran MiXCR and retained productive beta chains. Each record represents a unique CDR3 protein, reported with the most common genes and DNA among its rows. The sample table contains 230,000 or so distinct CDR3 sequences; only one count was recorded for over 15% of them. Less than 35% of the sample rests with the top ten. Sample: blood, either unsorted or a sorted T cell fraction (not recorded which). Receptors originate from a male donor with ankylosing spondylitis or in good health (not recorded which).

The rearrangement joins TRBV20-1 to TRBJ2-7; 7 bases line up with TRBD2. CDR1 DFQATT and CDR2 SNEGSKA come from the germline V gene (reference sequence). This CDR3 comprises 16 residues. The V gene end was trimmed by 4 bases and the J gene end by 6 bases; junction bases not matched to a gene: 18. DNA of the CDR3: TGCAGTGCTACTAAGGAGAGGGCGGGAGATTTCCTCGAGCAGTACTTC. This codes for CSATKERAGDFLEQYF.

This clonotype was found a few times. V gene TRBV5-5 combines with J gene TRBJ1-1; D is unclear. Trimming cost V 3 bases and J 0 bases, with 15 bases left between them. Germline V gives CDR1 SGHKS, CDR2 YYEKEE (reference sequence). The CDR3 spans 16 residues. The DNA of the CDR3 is TGTGCCAGCAGCTCAAAGAATGACGCGATGAACACTGAAGCTTTCTTT. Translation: CASSSKNDAMNTEAFF.

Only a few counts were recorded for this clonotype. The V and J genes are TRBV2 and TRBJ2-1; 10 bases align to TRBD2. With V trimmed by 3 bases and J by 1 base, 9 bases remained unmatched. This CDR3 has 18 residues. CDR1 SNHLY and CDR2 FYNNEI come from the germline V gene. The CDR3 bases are TGTGCCAGCAGTGAGTTGCTAGCGGGAGAATTTTCCTACAATGAGCAGTTCTTC. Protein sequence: CASSELLAGEFSYNEQFF.

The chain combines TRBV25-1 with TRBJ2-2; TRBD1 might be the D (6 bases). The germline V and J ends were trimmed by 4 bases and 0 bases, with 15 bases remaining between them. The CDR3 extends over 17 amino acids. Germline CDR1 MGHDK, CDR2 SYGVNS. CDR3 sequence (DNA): TGTGCCAGCAGTGGAGAGGGACACTCATCGAACACCGGGGAGCTGTTTTTT. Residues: CASSGEGHSSNTGELFF. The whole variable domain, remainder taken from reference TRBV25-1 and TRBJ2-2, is EADIYQTPRYLVIGTGKKITLECSQTMGHDKMYWYQQDPGMELHLIHYSYGVNSTEKGDLSSESTVSRIRTEHFPLTLESARPSHTSQYLCASSGEGHSSNTGELFFGEGSRLTVL.

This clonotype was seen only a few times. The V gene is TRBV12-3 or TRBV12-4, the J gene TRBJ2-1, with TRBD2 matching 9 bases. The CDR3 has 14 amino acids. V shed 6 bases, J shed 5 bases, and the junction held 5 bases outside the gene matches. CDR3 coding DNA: TGTGCCAGCAGACGGGGACTAGCCCACAATGAGCAGTTCTTC. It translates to CASRRGLAHNEQFF.

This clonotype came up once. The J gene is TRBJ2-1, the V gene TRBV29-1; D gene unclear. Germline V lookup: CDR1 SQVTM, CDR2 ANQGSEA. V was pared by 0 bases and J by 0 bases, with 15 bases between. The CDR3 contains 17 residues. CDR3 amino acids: CSVEDQAVESSYNEQFF. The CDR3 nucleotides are TGCAGCGTTGAAGATCAGGCCGTGGAAAGCTCCTACAATGAGCAGTTCTTC.

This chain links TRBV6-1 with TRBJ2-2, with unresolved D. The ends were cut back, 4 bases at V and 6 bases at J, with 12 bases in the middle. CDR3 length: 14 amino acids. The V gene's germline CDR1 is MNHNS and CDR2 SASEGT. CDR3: CASSASTPAGELFF. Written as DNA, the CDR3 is TGTGCCAGCAGTGCGTCGACGCCGGCCGGGGAGCTGTTTTTT.

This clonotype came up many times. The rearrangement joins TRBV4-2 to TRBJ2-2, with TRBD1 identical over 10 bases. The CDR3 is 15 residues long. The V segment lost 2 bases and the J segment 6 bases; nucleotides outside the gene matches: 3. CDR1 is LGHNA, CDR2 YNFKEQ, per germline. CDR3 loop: CASSQSDRGAGELFF. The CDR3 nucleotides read TGTGCCAGCAGCCAATCGGACAGGGGGGCCGGGGAGCTGTTTTTT.

Here the CDR3 DNA reads TGCAGTGCTGGACAGGGGGTCACTAATCAGCCCCAGCATTTT. Translation: CSAGQGVTNQPQHF. V is TRBV20-1 and J is TRBJ1-5, with 10 bases matching TRBD1. V shed 5 bases, J shed 4 bases, and the junction held 5 bases outside the gene matches. The CDR3 has 14 residues. CDR1 is DFQATT, CDR2 SNEGSKA, per germline (reference sequence).

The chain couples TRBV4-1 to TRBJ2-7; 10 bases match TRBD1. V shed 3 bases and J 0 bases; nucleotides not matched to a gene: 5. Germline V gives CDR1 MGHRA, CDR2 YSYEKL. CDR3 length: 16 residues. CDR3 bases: TGCGCCAGCAGCCAGACAGGGGGCTTTAGCTCCTACGAGCAGTACTTC. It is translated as CASSQTGGFSSYEQYF.

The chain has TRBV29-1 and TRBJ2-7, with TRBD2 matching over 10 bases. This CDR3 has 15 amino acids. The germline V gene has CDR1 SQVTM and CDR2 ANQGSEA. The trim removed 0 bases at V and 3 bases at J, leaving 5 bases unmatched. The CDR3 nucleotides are TGCAGCGTTGAAGAAGCGGGAGGGCCCCTCTACGAGCAGTACTTC. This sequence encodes CSVEEAGGPLYEQYF.

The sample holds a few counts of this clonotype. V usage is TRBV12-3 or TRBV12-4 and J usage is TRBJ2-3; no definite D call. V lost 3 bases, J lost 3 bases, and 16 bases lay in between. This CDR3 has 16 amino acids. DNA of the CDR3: TGTGCCAGCAGTTTCAGACCTGATACTAATACAGATACGCAGTATTTT. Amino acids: CASSFRPDTNTDTQYF.

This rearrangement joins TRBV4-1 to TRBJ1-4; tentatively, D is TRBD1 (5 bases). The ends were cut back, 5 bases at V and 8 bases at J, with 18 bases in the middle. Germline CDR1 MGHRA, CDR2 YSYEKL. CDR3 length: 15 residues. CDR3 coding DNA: TGCGCCAGCAGCGCCCGGGACTCCCGGGAAGAAAAACTGTTTTTT. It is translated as CASSARDSREEKLFF.

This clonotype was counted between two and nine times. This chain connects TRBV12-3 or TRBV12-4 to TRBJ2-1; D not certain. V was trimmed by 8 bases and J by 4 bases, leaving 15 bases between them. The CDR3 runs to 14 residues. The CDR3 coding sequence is TGTGCCAGCCCGATAGTACTACAATACAATGAGCAGTTCTTC. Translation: CASPIVLQYNEQFF.

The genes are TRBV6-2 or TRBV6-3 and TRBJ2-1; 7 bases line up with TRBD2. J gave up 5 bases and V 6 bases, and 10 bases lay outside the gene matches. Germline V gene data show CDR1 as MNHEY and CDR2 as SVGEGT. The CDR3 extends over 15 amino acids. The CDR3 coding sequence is TGTGCCAGCAGAGCAAGCGGGGAACTACACAATGAGCAGTTCTTC. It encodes CASRASGELHNEQFF.

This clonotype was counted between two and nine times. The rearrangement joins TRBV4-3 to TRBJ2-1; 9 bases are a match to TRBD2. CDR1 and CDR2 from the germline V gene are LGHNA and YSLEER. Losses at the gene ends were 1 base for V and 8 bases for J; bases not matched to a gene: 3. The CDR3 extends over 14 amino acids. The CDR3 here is CASSQGGTSYEQFF. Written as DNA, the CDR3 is TGCGCCAGCAGCCAAGGTGGGACTAGCTATGAGCAGTTCTTC.

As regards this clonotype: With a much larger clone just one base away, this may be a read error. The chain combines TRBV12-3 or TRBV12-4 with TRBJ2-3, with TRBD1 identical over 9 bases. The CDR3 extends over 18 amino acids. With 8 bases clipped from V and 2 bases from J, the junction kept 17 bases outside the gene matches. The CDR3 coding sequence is TGTGCCAGCGGTATAACCGGGACAGGGCTTTTTATCACAGATACGCAGTATTTT. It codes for CASGITGTGLFITDTQYF.

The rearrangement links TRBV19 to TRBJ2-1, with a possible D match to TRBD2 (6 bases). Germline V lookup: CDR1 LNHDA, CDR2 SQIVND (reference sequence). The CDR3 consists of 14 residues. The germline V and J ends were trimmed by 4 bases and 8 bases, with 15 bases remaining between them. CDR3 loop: CASSTTTSFYEQFF. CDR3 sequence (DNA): TGTGCCAGTAGTACCACGACTAGTTTCTATGAGCAGTTCTTC.

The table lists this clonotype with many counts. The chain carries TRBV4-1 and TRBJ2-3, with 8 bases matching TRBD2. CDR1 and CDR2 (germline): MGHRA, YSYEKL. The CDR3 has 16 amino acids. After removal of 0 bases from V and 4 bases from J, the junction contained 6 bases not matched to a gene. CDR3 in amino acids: CASSQDMGLGADTQYF. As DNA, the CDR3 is TGCGCCAGCAGCCAAGATATGGGACTAGGTGCAGATACGCAGTATTTT.

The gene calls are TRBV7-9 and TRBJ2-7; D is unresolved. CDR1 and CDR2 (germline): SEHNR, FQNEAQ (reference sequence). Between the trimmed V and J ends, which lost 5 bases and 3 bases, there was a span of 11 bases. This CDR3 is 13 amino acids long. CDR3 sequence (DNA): TGTGCCAGCAGCGCGCAGCCTTTCTACGAGCAGTACTTC. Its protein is CASSAQPFYEQYF.

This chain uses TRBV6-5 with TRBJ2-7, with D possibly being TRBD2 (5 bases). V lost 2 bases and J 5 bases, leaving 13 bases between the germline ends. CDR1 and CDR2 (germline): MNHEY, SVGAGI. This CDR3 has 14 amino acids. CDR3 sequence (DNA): TGTGCCAGCAGTTACGGTATTGAGGGAAACGAGCAGTACTTC. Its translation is CASSYGIEGNEQYF.

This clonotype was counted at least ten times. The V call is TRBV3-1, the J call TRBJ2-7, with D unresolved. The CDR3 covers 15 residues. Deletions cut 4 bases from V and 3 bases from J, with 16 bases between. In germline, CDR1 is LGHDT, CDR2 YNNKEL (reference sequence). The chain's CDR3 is CASSPSGSRDYEQYF. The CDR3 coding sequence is TGTGCCAGCAGCCCATCCGGTTCGAGAGACTACGAGCAGTACTTC.

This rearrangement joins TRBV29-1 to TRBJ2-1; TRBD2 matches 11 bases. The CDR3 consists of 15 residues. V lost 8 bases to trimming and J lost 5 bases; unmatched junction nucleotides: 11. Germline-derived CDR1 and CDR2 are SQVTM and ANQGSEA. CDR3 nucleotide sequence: TGCAGCTCCAGACTGGGACTAGCGGATGACAATGAGCAGTTCTTC. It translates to CSSRLGLADDNEQFF.

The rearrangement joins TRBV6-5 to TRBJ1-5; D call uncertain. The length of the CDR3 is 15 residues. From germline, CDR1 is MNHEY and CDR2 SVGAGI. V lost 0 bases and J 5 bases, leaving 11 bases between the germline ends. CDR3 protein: CASSYSVYGDQPQHF. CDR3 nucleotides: TGTGCCAGCAGTTACTCTGTCTACGGGGATCAGCCCCAGCATTTT.

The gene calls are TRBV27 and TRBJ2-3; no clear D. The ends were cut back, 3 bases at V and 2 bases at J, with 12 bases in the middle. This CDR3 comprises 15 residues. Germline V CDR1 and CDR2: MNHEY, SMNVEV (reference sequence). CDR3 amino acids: CASSLWQSSTDTQYF. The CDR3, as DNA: TGTGCCAGCAGTTTGTGGCAGTCCTCCACAGATACGCAGTATTTT.

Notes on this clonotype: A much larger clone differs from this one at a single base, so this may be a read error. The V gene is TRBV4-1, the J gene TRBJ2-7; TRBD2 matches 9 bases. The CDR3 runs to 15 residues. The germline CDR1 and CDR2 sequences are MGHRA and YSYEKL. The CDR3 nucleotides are TGCGCCTGCAGCCAAGTAGCGGGAGTCCCCTACGAGCAGTACTTC. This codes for CACSQVAGVPYEQYF.

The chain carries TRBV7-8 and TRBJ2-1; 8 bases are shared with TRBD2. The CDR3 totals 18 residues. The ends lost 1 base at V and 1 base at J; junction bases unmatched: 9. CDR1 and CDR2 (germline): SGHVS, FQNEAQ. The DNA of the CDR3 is TGTGCCAGCAGCTTAGGGATAGCGGGACAAAGATCCTACAATGAGCAGTTCTTC. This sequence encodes CASSLGIAGQRSYNEQFF.

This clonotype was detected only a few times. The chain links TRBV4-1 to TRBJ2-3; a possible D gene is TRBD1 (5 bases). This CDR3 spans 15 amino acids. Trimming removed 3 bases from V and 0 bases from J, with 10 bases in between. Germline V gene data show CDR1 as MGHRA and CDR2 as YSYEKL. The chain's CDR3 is CASSQGQFSTDTQYF. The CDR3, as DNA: TGCGCCAGCAGCCAGGGGCAGTTTAGCACAGATACGCAGTATTTT.

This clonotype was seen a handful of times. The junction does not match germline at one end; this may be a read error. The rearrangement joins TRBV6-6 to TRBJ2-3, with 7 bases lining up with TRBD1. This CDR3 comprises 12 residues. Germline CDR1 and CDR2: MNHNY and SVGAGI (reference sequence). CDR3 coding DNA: TGTGCCAGCAGCCTCACAGGGGAATACGCCGGTTTT. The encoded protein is CASSLTGEYAGF.

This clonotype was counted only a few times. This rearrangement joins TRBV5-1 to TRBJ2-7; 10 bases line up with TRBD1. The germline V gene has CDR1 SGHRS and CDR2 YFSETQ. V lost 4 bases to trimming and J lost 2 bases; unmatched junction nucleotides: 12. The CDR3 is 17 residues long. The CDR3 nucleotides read TGCGCCAGCAGCCCCGGACAGGGGGACCCTTCGGCCTACGAGCAGTACTTC. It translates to CASSPGQGDPSAYEQYF. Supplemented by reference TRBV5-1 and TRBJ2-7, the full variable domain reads KAGVTQTPRYLIKTRGQQVTLSCSPISGHRSVSWYQQTPGQGLQFLFEYFSETQRNKGNFPGRFSGRQFSNSRSEMNVSTLELGDSALYLCASSPGQGDPSAYEQYFGPGTRLTVT.

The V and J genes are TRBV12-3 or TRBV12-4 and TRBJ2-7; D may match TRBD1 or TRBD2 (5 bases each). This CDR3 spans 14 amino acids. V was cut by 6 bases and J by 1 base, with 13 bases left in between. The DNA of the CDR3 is TGTGCCAGCAGCGGTTCAGGGACGTCCTACGAGCAGTACTTC. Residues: CASSGSGTSYEQYF.